These 21 T cell receptor beta chains were all obtained from the same sample, sequenced in a study of technical replicates of blood from a few donors (dated by TCRdb to 2015 to 2018). Receptor libraries were prepared by the immunoSEQ multiplex PCR assay. Here the immuneACCESS table is served through TCRdb, limited to in-frame sequences with V and J called. Missing clones are a known gap in these copies; in checked studies unresolved V genes cover under half, and the rest lacks a known reason. Here the sample has almost 85,000 clones; 95% to 98% occur a single time. The biggest ten clones account for more than 0.15% of the sample. Sequencing was performed on T cells isolated from PBMCs. These receptors all come from a human donor in good health.

The V gene is TRBV5-1, the J gene TRBJ1-1; TRBD1 might be the D (6 bases). V was clipped by 2 bases and J by 8 bases, with 10 bases between them. Per germline, CDR1 SGHRS and CDR2 YFSETQ. The CDR3 sequence is 12 residues long. DNA for the CDR3: TGCGCCAGCAGCTTAAATAGGGGGGAAGCTTTCTTT. It translates to CASSLNRGEAFF.

This sequence joins TRBV30 and TRBJ2-7, with D possibly being TRBD1 (6 bases). Germline CDR1 and CDR2: GTSNPN and SVGIG (reference sequence). V lost 5 bases to trimming and J lost 2 bases, with 13 bases between them. The CDR3 contains 13 residues. CDR3 residues: CAWVDSTTYEQYF. The CDR3 coding sequence is TGTGCCTGGGTGGACAGTACAACCTACGAGCAGTACTTC.

The DNA of the CDR3 is TGTGCCAGCAGCGTAGGTTGGGAGGACCAGTCCTACGAGCAGTACTTC. Protein product: CASSVGWEDQSYEQYF. The chain uses TRBV9 and TRBJ2-7, with TRBD2 as a possible D gene (6 bases). Germline CDR1 SGDLS, CDR2 YYNGEE. The V end was cut by 0 bases, the J end by 1 base, with 14 bases between. CDR3 length: 16 amino acids.

V is TRBV19 and J is TRBJ2-3, with a tentative D call TRBD2 (6 bases). The CDR3 is 16 residues long. V was pared by 1 base and J by 0 bases, with 11 bases between. The V gene's germline CDR1 is LNHDA and CDR2 SQIVND (reference sequence). CDR3 DNA: TGTGCCAGTAGTATAGGCGCTAGCGTGAGCACAGATACGCAGTATTTT. Its translation: CASSIGASVSTDTQYF. Full variable domain (rest looked up from reference TRBV19 and TRBJ2-3): DGGITQSPKYLFRKEGQNVTLSCEQNLNHDAMYWYRQDPGQGLRLIYYSQIVNDFQKGDIAEGYSVSREKKESFPLTVTSAQKNPTAFYLCASSIGASVSTDTQYFGPGTRLTVL.

This clone was seen only a few times. The J gene is TRBJ2-3, the V gene TRBV27, with D unclear. CDR1 is MNHEY, CDR2 SMNVEV, per germline (reference sequence). The CDR3 runs 13 residues. The V and J ends lost 4 bases and 3 bases respectively, with 8 bases between them. The CDR3 DNA is TGTGCCAGCAGTTCTACTATAACAGATACGCAGTATTTT. Amino acid sequence: CASSSTITDTQYF.

J is TRBJ1-2 and V is TRBV11-2; D is possibly TRBD1 (5 bases). V was trimmed by 6 bases and J by 0 bases, leaving 14 bases between them. Germline CDR1 is SGHAT and CDR2 is FQNNGV. The CDR3 is 15 amino acids. The CDR3 protein is CASSFGGTANYGYTF. In DNA, the CDR3 is TGTGCCAGCAGTTTCGGAGGGACGGCTAACTATGGCTACACCTTC.

This clone was counted a single time. The rearrangement joins TRBV7-9 to TRBJ1-1, with D unclear. Looked up from germline, CDR1 is SEHNR and CDR2 is FQNEAQ (reference sequence). V lost 6 bases and J lost 0, with 20 bases in between. This CDR3 comprises 17 residues. CDR3 region: CASRATERKKMNTEAFF. CDR3 nucleotides: TGTGCCAGCAGGGCTACAGAGCGGAAAAAGATGAACACTGAAGCTTTCTTT.

This chain uses TRBV5-6 with TRBJ2-1; TRBD1 matches at 8 bases. The CDR3 loop spans 15 amino acids. Germline V gene lookup returns CDR1 SGHDT and CDR2 YYEEEE. V lost 0 bases to trimming and J lost 3 bases; unmatched junction nucleotides: 2. CDR3 nucleotides: TGTGCCAGCAGCTTGGGGACAGGGCTCTACAATGAGCAGTTCTTC. The encoded protein is CASSLGTGLYNEQFF.

In its sample, this clone was seen a few times. The V call is TRBV19, the J call TRBJ1-5; tentatively, D is TRBD1 (5 bases). V was shortened by 9 bases and J by 2 bases, with 17 bases between the two germline ends. The CDR3 length is 15 residues. Germline lookup yields CDR1 LNHDA and CDR2 SQIVND (reference sequence). The CDR3 DNA reads TGTGCCAGCGACCGAGCGGGGGTCGGCAATCAGCCCCAGCATTTT. It yields the protein CASDRAGVGNQPQHF.

This sequence joins TRBV18 and TRBJ1-5; D remains ambiguous. V gave up 3 bases and J gave up 9 bases, with 15 bases separating them. CDR1 is KGHSH, CDR2 LQKENI, per germline. The length of the CDR3 is 14 residues. In DNA, the CDR3 is TGTGCCAGCTCACCCGCCCGGACTGGGTGGCCCCAGCATTTT. Amino acids: CASSPARTGWPQHF.

CDR3 coding DNA: TGCAGCGTTGAAGGACAGACAAACTCCTACGAGCAGTACTTC. It specifies CSVEGQTNSYEQYF. This chain links TRBV29-1 with TRBJ2-7, with a weak D call TRBD1 (5 bases). Germline CDR1 and CDR2: SQVTM and ANQGSEA. Between the trimmed V and J ends, which lost 1 base and 0 bases, there was a span of 10 bases. The CDR3 length is 14 residues.

The gene calls are TRBV2 and TRBJ1-4; 7 bases align to TRBD1. CDR1 SNHLY and CDR2 FYNNEI come from the germline V gene. The CDR3 consists of 17 residues. The V and J ends lost 6 bases and 8 bases, in that order; junction bases with no gene match: 18. The CDR3 bases are TGTGCCAGCAGGATAAGACCGACAGGGCGGTATGGGGAAAAACTGTTTTTT. Amino acid sequence: CASRIRPTGRYGEKLFF.

This sequence joins TRBV18 and TRBJ1-5; tentative D call: TRBD1 (5 bases). This CDR3 has 18 amino acids. Looked up from germline, CDR1 is KGHSH and CDR2 is LQKENI. Trimming shortened V by 2 bases and J by 1 base, and 18 bases separated the two germline ends. The DNA for the CDR3 is TGTGCCAGCTCACCAATGGCCAGGGTCGGGGGGAGCAATCAGCCCCAGCATTTT. Its translation: CASSPMARVGGSNQPQHF.

The gene calls are TRBV6-1 and TRBJ2-3, with 8 bases matching TRBD1. In germline, CDR1 is MNHNS, CDR2 SASEGT. The CDR3 has 18 residues. J was trimmed by 2 bases and V by 1 base; bases with no gene match: 11. The CDR3 sequence: CASSEGQGALAITDTQYF. The CDR3 nucleotides read TGTGCCAGCAGTGAAGGGCAGGGGGCCTTGGCAATCACAGATACGCAGTATTTT.

This chain connects TRBV9 to TRBJ1-1; perhaps TRBD1 as D (6 bases). The CDR3 consists of 16 residues. CDR1 SGDLS and CDR2 YYNGEE come from the germline V gene. With 3 bases removed from V and 0 bases from J, the gap between germline ends came to 15 bases. The CDR3 protein is CASSASQGNMNTEAFF. As DNA, the CDR3 is TGTGCCAGCAGCGCCTCTCAGGGGAACATGAACACTGAAGCTTTCTTT.

The V gene is TRBV10-1, the J gene TRBJ2-5, with D possibly matching TRBD2 (5 bases). Between the trimmed V and J ends, which lost 4 bases and 4 bases, there was a span of 13 bases. Germline V gene lookup returns CDR1 WNHNN and CDR2 SYGVQD (reference sequence). This CDR3 is built from 14 residues. The CDR3 bases are TGCGCCAGCAGTGTGGCGGGCCCTGGAGAGACCCAGTACTTC. Translation: CASSVAGPGETQYF.

The V and J genes are TRBV28 and TRBJ2-1, with D possibly being TRBD2 (6 bases). The CDR3 has 15 amino acids. CDR1 and CDR2 from the germline V gene are MDHEN and SYDVKM. V shed 6 bases and J shed 4 bases, with 16 bases lying between them. This chain's CDR3 is CASRHTDYLYNEQFF. The CDR3 DNA reads as TGTGCCAGCAGACACACGGACTACCTTTACAATGAGCAGTTCTTC.

J is TRBJ2-7 and V is TRBV7-9; D not resolved. The CDR3 contains 15 residues. Germline V gives CDR1 SEHNR, CDR2 FQNEAQ (reference sequence). V dropped 5 bases and J dropped 0 bases, with 14 bases sitting between them. The CDR3: CASSTYSSRSYEQYF. The CDR3 DNA follows: TGTGCCAGCAGCACCTACAGTTCCCGCTCCTACGAGCAGTACTTC.

This chain uses TRBV11-3 with TRBJ1-2; weak D call: TRBD1 (5 bases). This CDR3 contains 16 residues. Germline CDR1 and CDR2: SGHNT and YENEEA. V lost 5 bases and J lost 5, with 21 bases in between. The CDR3 protein is CASSPRTSKGGYGYTF. In DNA form, the CDR3 reads TGTGCCAGCAGCCCTAGGACATCTAAGGGCGGATATGGCTACACCTTC. Full variable domain (missing parts from reference TRBV11-3 and TRBJ1-2): EAGVVQSPRYKIIEKKQPVAFWCNPISGHNTLYWYLQNLGQGPELLIRYENEEAVDDSQLPKDRFSAERLKGVDSTLKIQPAELGDSAVYLCASSPRTSKGGYGYTFGSGTRLTVV.

The chain is built from TRBV5-1 and TRBJ1-2, with TRBD1 matching 8 bases. Looked up from germline, CDR1 is SGHRS and CDR2 is YFSETQ. This CDR3 has 14 amino acids. Trimming cost V 7 bases and J 6 bases; bases outside gene matches: 11. In nucleotides, the CDR3 is TGCGCCAGCGGCCTAGGGCAGGGGGCTGATGGCTACACCTTC. Its translation is CASGLGQGADGYTF. Full variable domain (remainder filled in from reference TRBV5-1 and TRBJ1-2): KAGVTQTPRYLIKTRGQQVTLSCSPISGHRSVSWYQQTPGQGLQFLFEYFSETQRNKGNFPGRFSGRQFSNSRSEMNVSTLELGDSALYLCASGLGQGADGYTFGSGTRLTVV.

There are a few counts of this clone. The chain uses TRBV5-6 and TRBJ1-5; D is possibly TRBD1 (5 bases). Trimming shortened V by 1 base and J by 4 bases, and 12 bases separated the two germline ends. This CDR3 spans 15 amino acids. From germline, CDR1 is SGHDT and CDR2 YYEEEE. The CDR3 reads CASSLYAGRNQPQHF. CDR3 DNA: TGTGCCAGCAGCTTGTACGCGGGACGGAATCAGCCCCAGCATTTT. Combining the CDR3 with reference TRBV5-6 and TRBJ1-5 gives the whole variable domain DAGVTQSPTHLIKTRGQQVTLRCSPKSGHDTVSWYQQALGQGPQFIFQYYEEEERQRGNFPDRFSGHQFPNYSSELNVNALLLGDSALYLCASSLYAGRNQPQHFGDGTRLSIL.